This T cell receptor (beta chain) was documented in a study of regulatory T cells in long-lasting Graves disease. Findings of the study overall: Persistent disease preferred TRBV28, TRBJ1-2 and TRBJ2-5. The persistent group shared 2,500 to 3,000 public clonotypes, more than the 966 shared by new patients.

Noted time point: persistent/refractory GD, antithyroid drugs over 5 years with positive TRAb. RNA extracted from PBMCs served as the sequencing template. With respect to this clonotype: The antigen remains unidentified.

V was clipped by 1 base and J by 5 bases; unmatched bases: 12. The CDR3 covers 18 residues. Germline-derived CDR1 and CDR2 are MDHEN and SYDVKM. CDR3-region Arm-PCR and iRepertoire HTBI primers produced the TCR beta libraries. Per the original data handling: From all samples, identification returned some 15 TRBJ and around 62 TRBV segments. TCRdb ran MiXCR on the multiplex PCR reads and lists one entry per CDR3 protein. These V and J calls derive from TCRdb rather than the authors' analysis. Found here are about 470,000 distinct CDR3 sequences, 20% to 25% of them singletons; the top ten hold over 6%. The TCR sequence derives from a female donor with Graves disease. This rearrangement joins TRBV28 to TRBJ2-1, with 9 nucleotides matching TRBD2. The specimen comprised peripheral blood mononuclear cells (PBMCs), sampled when the disease was refractory, from a patient treated with antithyroid drugs. The CDR3 nucleotides read TGTGCCAGCAGTTTATCCCTCTCAGCGGGAGGCCTAAACAATGAGCAGTTCTTC. Translation gives CASSLSLSAGGLNNEQFF.